A selection of T cell receptor beta chains follows, all from one sample in a study of T-cell memory formation after mild COVID-19. TCRdb itself ran the 5' RACE reads through MiXCR, one entry per CDR3 protein. In the table there are 200,000 or so distinct CDR3 sequences, 16% of which are singletons. Sequenced material: PBMCs or a T cell subset sorted from them (not recorded which). These receptor sequences come from an adult woman who had mild COVID-19 (a few samples of this study predate the infection). Cell type and time point are not known. The CDR3 runs from the conserved cysteine through the conserved F or W. D genes are given only for firm matches. The size field is filled for only some rows; it gives once, few, many or a size class.

size	V	J	D	CDR3	DNA
-	TRBV7-3	TRBJ1-2	-	CASSLYPGSDGYTF	TGTGCCAGCAGCTTATATCCGGGATCGGATGGCTACACCTTC
-	TRBV20-1	TRBJ2-3	TRBD2	CSGWTSNDRDTQYF	TGCAGTGGCTGGACTAGCAATGATCGAGATACGCAGTATTTT
-	TRBV7-3	TRBJ2-1	-	CASSPARSSYNEQFF	TGTGCCAGCAGCCCGGCTAGAAGCTCCTACAATGAGCAGTTCTTC
-	TRBV7-2	TRBJ1-1	TRBD1	CASSFTGGSMNTEAFF	TGTGCCAGCAGCTTCACAGGGGGTTCGATGAACACTGAAGCTTTCTTT
few	TRBV18	TRBJ1-5	-	CASSPLPQSSNQPQHF	TGTGCCAGCTCACCACTACCACAGTCTAGCAATCAGCCCCAGCATTTT
few	TRBV7-9	TRBJ2-1	TRBD1	CASSAGQGRRNEQFF	TGTGCCAGCAGCGCTGGACAGGGAAGACGCAATGAGCAGTTCTTC
few	TRBV7-9	TRBJ2-5	TRBD2	CASSPWTSGTSGETQYF	TGTGCCAGCAGCCCGTGGACTAGCGGGACGTCGGGGGAGACCCAGTACTTC
-	TRBV27	TRBJ2-7	-	CASRRIRGSYEQYF	TGTGCCAGCCGTCGTATTCGGGGGTCCTACGAGCAGTACTTC
many	TRBV2	TRBJ2-7	-	CASSKQGSSHEQYF	TGTGCCAGCAGTAAACAGGGAAGCTCCCACGAGCAGTACTTC
few	TRBV18	TRBJ2-7	-	CASSPGGNQQYF	TGTGCCAGCTCACCGGGCGGGAACCAGCAGTACTTC
few	TRBV3-1	TRBJ2-2	TRBD2	CASSLSGRVSGELFF	TGTGCCAGCAGCCTGAGCGGGAGGGTCTCCGGGGAGCTGTTTTTT
few	TRBV5-1	TRBJ1-2	-	CASSFGQLEGYTF	TGCGCCAGCAGCTTTGGACAGTTGGAGGGCTACACCTTC
few	TRBV6-5	TRBJ1-1	-	CASSYSRGGRTEAFF	TGTGCCAGCAGTTACTCGCGCGGGGGCAGGACTGAAGCTTTCTTT
-	TRBV24-1	TRBJ2-7	-	CATSALSGASYEQYF	TGTGCCACCAGTGCCCTATCGGGGGCTTCCTACGAGCAGTACTTC
-	TRBV12-5	TRBJ2-5	-	CASAETKETQYF	TGTGCTAGTGCCGAAACAAAAGAGACCCAGTACTTC
few	TRBV10-3	TRBJ2-2	-	CATRDTGELFF	TGTGCCACCCGAGACACCGGGGAGCTGTTTTTT
-	TRBV7-9	TRBJ2-5	-	CASSFTMGETQYF	TGTGCCAGCAGCTTCACCATGGGAGAGACCCAGTACTTC
-	TRBV4-2	TRBJ2-7	TRBD2	CASSRRGEYEQYF	TGTGCCAGCAGCCGCCGGGGGGAATACGAGCAGTACTTC
few	TRBV19	TRBJ1-1	TRBD1	CASSMLGTGSPEAFF	TGTGCCAGTAGTATGCTCGGGACAGGGAGCCCTGAAGCTTTCTTT
-	TRBV25-1	TRBJ1-2	TRBD1	CASSVPGVGQGNYGYTF	TGTGCCAGCAGTGTCCCTGGGGTCGGACAGGGGAACTATGGCTACACCTTC
few	TRBV6-5	TRBJ2-5	-	CASSYGDWQETQYF	TGTGCCAGCAGTTACGGCGACTGGCAAGAGACCCAGTACTTC
few	TRBV12-3/TRBV12-4	TRBJ2-1	-	CASSLRSQGYNEQFF	TGTGCCAGCAGCCTTCGTTCCCAGGGGTACAATGAGCAGTTCTTC
few	TRBV2	TRBJ2-1	-	CASSELRESYNEQFF	TGTGCCAGCAGTGAATTAAGGGAGTCCTACAATGAGCAGTTCTTC
-	TRBV5-1	TRBJ2-3	-	CASSEQTDTQYF	TGCGCCAGCAGCGAACAGACAGATACGCAGTATTTT
many	TRBV7-6	TRBJ2-3	TRBD2	CASSRSGTGNTDTQYF	TGTGCCAGCAGCCGAAGCGGGACTGGCAACACAGATACGCAGTATTTT
many	TRBV4-3	TRBJ2-3	-	CASSQDVLDTQYF	TGCGCCAGCAGCCAGGATGTGTTAGATACGCAGTATTTT
few	TRBV28	TRBJ2-3	TRBD1	CASSPGLGQGKGGTDTQYF	TGTGCCAGCAGTCCCGGGTTGGGACAGGGAAAGGGGGGCACAGATACGCAGTATTTT
few	TRBV12-3/TRBV12-4	TRBJ2-2	TRBD1	CASSLNRGYTGELFF	TGTGCCAGCAGTTTGAACAGGGGTTACACCGGGGAGCTGTTTTTT
few	TRBV24-1	TRBJ2-7	TRBD1	CATSDSGTGMVEQYF	TGTGCCACCAGTGACTCCGGGACAGGGATGGTCGAGCAGTACTTC
-	TRBV4-1	TRBJ2-7	-	CASSQVDSRVYEQYF	TGCGCCAGCAGCCAAGTTGACTCTCGGGTCTACGAGCAGTACTTC
many	TRBV5-1	TRBJ2-7	-	CASSLAAGAPYEQYF	TGCGCCAGCAGCTTGGCGGCAGGGGCCCCCTACGAGCAGTACTTC
few	TRBV27	TRBJ2-2	TRBD2	CASRQMGLNTGELFF	TGTGCCAGCAGGCAGATGGGACTAAACACCGGGGAGCTGTTTTTT
-	TRBV4-1	TRBJ2-3	-	CASSQDPMGLASTDTQYF	TGCGCCAGCAGCCAAGACCCTATGGGGCTAGCAAGCACAGATACGCAGTATTTT
-	TRBV30	TRBJ1-1	-	CAWSVLGGRTEAFF	TGTGCCTGGAGTGTACTGGGGGGTCGGACTGAAGCTTTCTTT
few	TRBV12-3/TRBV12-4	TRBJ1-1	-	CASSLRGARAFF	TGTGCCAGCAGTTTGAGGGGGGCGCGAGCTTTCTTT
many	TRBV5-1	TRBJ2-3	TRBD1	CASSSADRSTDTQYF	TGCGCCAGCAGCTCGGCGGACAGGAGCACAGATACGCAGTATTTT
few	TRBV7-8	TRBJ2-2	TRBD2	CASSFGLVNTGELFF	TGTGCCAGCAGCTTCGGACTAGTCAACACCGGGGAGCTGTTTTTT
many	TRBV20-1	TRBJ2-3	TRBD2	CSATTRTSGSTDTQYF	TGCAGTGCTACTACCCGGACTAGCGGGAGCACAGATACGCAGTATTTT
-	TRBV24-1	TRBJ2-1	TRBD2	CATSTGTRSYNEQFF	TGTGCCACCAGTACCGGGACTAGGTCCTACAATGAGCAGTTCTTC
few	TRBV10-3	TRBJ2-5	TRBD1	CAISSSGQGQETQYF	TGTGCCATCAGTTCCTCGGGACAGGGGCAAGAGACCCAGTACTTC
-	TRBV10-3	TRBJ2-5	TRBD1	CAITDREGETQYF	TGTGCCATCACCGACAGGGAAGGGGAGACCCAGTACTTC
-	TRBV7-3	TRBJ2-1	TRBD2	CASSPPGLAGANEQFF	TGTGCCAGCAGCCCCCCTGGACTAGCGGGGGCCAATGAGCAGTTCTTC
few	TRBV7-6	TRBJ2-3	-	CASSPWTGWSTDTQYF	TGTGCCAGCAGCCCCTGGACTGGGTGGTCCACAGATACGCAGTATTTT
few	TRBV7-9	TRBJ2-7	-	CASSTMGTISYEQYF	TGTGCCAGCAGCACCATGGGGACAATTTCCTACGAGCAGTACTTC
-	TRBV7-9	TRBJ1-6	-	CASSLEGGFNSPLHF	TGTGCCAGCAGCTTAGAAGGGGGATTTAATTCACCCCTCCACTTT
-	TRBV19	TRBJ2-5	-	CASNGGGGKETQYF	TGTGCCAGTAATGGAGGTGGGGGGAAAGAGACCCAGTACTTC
few	TRBV11-2	TRBJ2-2	TRBD1	CASSWTGGRWNTGELFF	TGTGCCAGCAGCTGGACAGGGGGCAGATGGAACACCGGGGAGCTGTTTTTT
-	TRBV7-7	TRBJ2-2	-	CASSFATSNTGELFF	TGTGCTAGCAGCTTTGCGACTTCGAACACCGGGGAGCTGTTTTTT
few	TRBV18	TRBJ1-2	-	CASSSSMNNYGYTF	TGTGCCAGCTCATCGAGCATGAATAACTATGGCTACACCTTC
many	TRBV7-9	TRBJ1-3	-	CASGGSSSGNTIYF	TGTGCCAGCGGGGGGTCGAGCTCTGGAAACACCATATATTTT
few	TRBV20-1	TRBJ2-1	TRBD1	CSARDPSLPTGGAYNEKFF	TGCAGTGCTAGAGATCCCAGCCTTCCGACAGGGGGTGCGTACAATGAGAAGTTCTTC
few	TRBV7-9	TRBJ1-1	-	CASSFQRNTEAFF	TGTGCCAGCAGCTTTCAGAGAAACACTGAAGCTTTCTTT